This T cell receptor beta chain was captured by sequencing in a study of OX40 agonist ivuxolimab in advanced cancers. About the research overall: Ivuxolimab, an antibody that agonizes OX40 (CD134), was administered to the patients.

Patients who had autoimmune disease history or got systemic immunosuppression were left out. On this clone itself: Its specificity is not known.

The repertoire was sequenced with immunoSEQ multiplex PCR; TCRdb's copy has only in-frame clones and lacks some. The table lists about 68,000 clones, more than 75% of them singletons. Study-level points and caveats: Among patients with partial responses at 0.1-3.0 mg/kg, clonal expansion was among the lowest. What antigens the expanded peripheral T cells recognized was never established.

The specimen comprised CD4+ or CD8+ T cells sorted from blood, sampled in a trial of the OX40 agonist ivuxolimab. The source of this sequence is an adult with an advanced solid tumor such as melanoma, head and neck, liver or kidney cancer.

CDR3 sequence (DNA): TGTGCCAGCAGTTACTCGAACACTGAAGCTTTCTTT. This sequence encodes CASSYSNTEAFF. The chain uses TRBV6-6 and TRBJ1-1; D unclear. Germline V lookup: CDR1 MNHNY, CDR2 SVGAGI (reference sequence). Deletions cut 0 bases from V and 1 base from J, with 0 bases between. This CDR3 has 12 residues.